This TCR beta chain comes out of a study of blood T cell repertoires in COVID-19. About the research overall: The United States, Italy and Spain were the sources of the acute and convalescent COVID-19 samples.

V was cut by 6 bases and J by 3 bases, with 15 bases left in between. Looked up from germline, CDR1 is MNHEY and CDR2 is SVGAGI. CDR3 length: 15 residues. Clones were read by immunoSEQ multiplex PCR, and TCRdb kept only the in-frame ones, dropping some. This sample has 200,000 to 250,000 clones, with 75% to 90% found just once. The chain employs TRBV6-5 and TRBJ1-5; D not resolved. The sequenced sample was PBMCs or T cells enriched from blood (not recorded which). This TCR was sampled from a woman aged 18-35 years in a cohort exposed to, infected with or recovered from COVID-19 (not recorded which). The CDR3, as DNA: TGTGCCAGCAGAGTTTCGGGGTCGGTCAATCAGCCCCAGCATTTT. Amino acids: CASRVSGSVNQPQHF.